The TCR beta chain described here comes from a study of T cell responses to AZD1222 COVID-19 vaccine. Overall study findings and caveats: All repertoire sampling was performed exclusively after the peak T cell response.

Sequenced by immunoSEQ multiplex PCR; TCRdb stores in-frame clones only, minus some. The sample includes around 120,000 clones, over 75% of them seen just once. CDR1 is SGHAT, CDR2 FQNNGV, per germline. CDR3 length equals 12 residues. V shed 5 bases and J shed 9 bases, with 11 bases lying between them. With respect to this clone: Antigen unknown.

The chain uses TRBV11-2 and TRBJ2-1; TRBD1 is a possible D gene (6 bases). The receptor was derived from an adult in good health. The sample in question was peripheral blood, obtained on day 0 of MenACWY control vaccination. The CDR3 sequence: CASSQLGGEQFF. The CDR3 region has the DNA TGTGCCAGCAGCCAGTTAGGGGGTGAGCAGTTCTTC.